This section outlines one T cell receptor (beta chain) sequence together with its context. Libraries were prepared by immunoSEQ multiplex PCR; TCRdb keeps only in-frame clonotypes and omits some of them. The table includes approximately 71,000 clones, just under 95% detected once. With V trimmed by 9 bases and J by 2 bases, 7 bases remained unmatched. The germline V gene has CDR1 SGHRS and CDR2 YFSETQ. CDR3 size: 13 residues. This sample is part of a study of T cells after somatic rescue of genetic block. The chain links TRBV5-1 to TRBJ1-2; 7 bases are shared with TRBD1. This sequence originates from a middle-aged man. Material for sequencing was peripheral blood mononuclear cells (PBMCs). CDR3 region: CATSGGSNYGYTF. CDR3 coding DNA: TGCGCCACCTCAGGGGGGAGCAACTATGGCTACACCTTC.